This passage covers 2 T cell receptor beta chains from one sample sequenced in a study of CD8+ T cells in alopecia areata. RNA extraction was followed by reverse transcription into cDNA, which acted as the sequencing template. Assay used: immunoSEQ multiplex PCR; TCRdb lists only in-frame clones, some missing. This sample carries about 110,000 clones, over 55% of them seen once, and the ten largest clones take over 20%. Sequenced: NKG2D-low CD8+ T cells sorted from blood. All receptors derive from a human donor with alopecia areata.

A few counts support this clone. The chain links TRBV4-1 to TRBJ2-7; D may correspond to TRBD1 or TRBD2 (5 bases each). CDR3 length: 16 residues. Trimming stripped 1 base from V and 1 base from J, with 14 bases between. Germline assignment: CDR1 MGHRA and CDR2 YSYEKL. CDR3 bases: TGCGCCAGCAGCCAAGTTCGAGGGGTGCCTTCCTACGAGCAGTACTTC. Its protein product is CASSQVRGVPSYEQYF.

The rearrangement joins TRBV5-4 to TRBJ2-3; possibly TRBD2 for D (5 bases). The CDR3 spans 14 residues. The ends were cut back, 1 base at V and 1 base at J, with 7 bases in the middle. The germline CDR1 and CDR2 sequences are SGHNT and YYREEE (reference sequence). The CDR3 nucleotides read TGTGCCAGCAGCTTGAGGCGGGGCACAGATACGCAGTATTTT. It codes for CASSLRRGTDTQYF.